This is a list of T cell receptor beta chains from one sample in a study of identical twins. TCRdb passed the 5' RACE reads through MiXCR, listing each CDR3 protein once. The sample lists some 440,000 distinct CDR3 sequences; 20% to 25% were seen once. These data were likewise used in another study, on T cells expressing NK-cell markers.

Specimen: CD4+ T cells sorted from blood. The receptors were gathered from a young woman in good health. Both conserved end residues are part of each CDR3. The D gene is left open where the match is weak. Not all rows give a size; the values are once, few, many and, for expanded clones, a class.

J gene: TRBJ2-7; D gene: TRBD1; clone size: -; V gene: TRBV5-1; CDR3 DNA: TGCGCCAGCAGCTTCGGGGGACAGGTTAGCTCCTACGAGCAGTACTTC; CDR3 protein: CASSFGGQVSSYEQYF
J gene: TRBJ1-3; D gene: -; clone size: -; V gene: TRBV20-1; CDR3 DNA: TGCAGTGCTACAACCGTAGGAAACACCATATATTTT; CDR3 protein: CSATTVGNTIYF
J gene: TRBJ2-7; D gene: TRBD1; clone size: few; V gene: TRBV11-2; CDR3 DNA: TGTGCCAGCAGGGCAGGGGGTCGGTACGAGCAGTACTTC; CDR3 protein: CASRAGGRYEQYF
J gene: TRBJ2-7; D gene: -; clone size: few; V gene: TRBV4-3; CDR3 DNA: TGCGCCAGCAGCCAAGATCTTCCGAGGGATGGGTACGAGCAGTACTTC; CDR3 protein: CASSQDLPRDGYEQYF
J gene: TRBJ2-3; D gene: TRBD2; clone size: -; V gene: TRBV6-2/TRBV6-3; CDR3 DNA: TGTGCCAGCAGTCCCAGGAGCGGGAGCAGAGATACGCAGTATTTT; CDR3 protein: CASSPRSGSRDTQYF
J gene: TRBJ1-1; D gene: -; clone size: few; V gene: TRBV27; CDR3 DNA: TGTGCCAGCAGTTTATGGGACCACACTGAAGCTTTCTTT; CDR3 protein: CASSLWDHTEAFF
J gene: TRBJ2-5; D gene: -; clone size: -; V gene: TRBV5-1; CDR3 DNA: TGCGCCAGCAGCTTTTTCGACCGAGAGGCCGAGACCCAGTACTTC; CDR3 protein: CASSFFDREAETQYF
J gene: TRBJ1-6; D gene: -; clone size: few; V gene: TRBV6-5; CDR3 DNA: TGTGCCAGCAGTTACTCGAGGACCACGCTCACCCTCCACTTT; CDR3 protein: CASSYSRTTLTLHF
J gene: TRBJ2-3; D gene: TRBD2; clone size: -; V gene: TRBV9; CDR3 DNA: TGTGCCAGCAGCGTTACACGGGGGGTCACAGATACGCAGTATTTT; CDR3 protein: CASSVTRGVTDTQYF
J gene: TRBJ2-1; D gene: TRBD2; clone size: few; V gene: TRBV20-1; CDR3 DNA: TGCAGTGCCCACCTAGCGGGAATCGGGAATGAGCAGTTCTTC; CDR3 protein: CSAHLAGIGNEQFF
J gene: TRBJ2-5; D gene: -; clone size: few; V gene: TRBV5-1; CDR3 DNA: TGCGCCAGCAGCTTGGGGCCGGGAGCTGAGGAGACCCAGTACTTC; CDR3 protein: CASSLGPGAEETQYF
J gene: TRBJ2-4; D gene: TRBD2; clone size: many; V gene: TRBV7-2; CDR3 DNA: TGTGCCAGCAGCCACCGACTAGCGGGGAAAAACATTCAGTACTTC; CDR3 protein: CASSHRLAGKNIQYF
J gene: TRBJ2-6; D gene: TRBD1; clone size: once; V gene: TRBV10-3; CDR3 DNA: TGTGCCATCAGTGGGTCCGCGGGACAGGGGTCCTCTGGGGCCAACGTCCTGACTTTC; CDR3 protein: CAISGSAGQGSSGANVLTF
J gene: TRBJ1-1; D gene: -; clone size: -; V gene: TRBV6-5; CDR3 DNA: TGTGCCAGCAGTTACTCGACTCAGGGCGGCACTGAAGCTTTCTTT; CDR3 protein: CASSYSTQGGTEAFF
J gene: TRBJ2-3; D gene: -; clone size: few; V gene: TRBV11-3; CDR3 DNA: TGTGCCAGCCAGGGAAGGAGAGGAGATACGCAGTATTTT; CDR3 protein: CASQGRRGDTQYF
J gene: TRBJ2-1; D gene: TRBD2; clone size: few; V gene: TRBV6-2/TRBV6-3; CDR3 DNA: TGTGCCAGCACTTTTCGAATGGGACTAGCGGCCTACAATGAGCAGTTCTTC; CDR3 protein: CASTFRMGLAAYNEQFF
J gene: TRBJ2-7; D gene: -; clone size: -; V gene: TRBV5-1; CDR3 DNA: TGCGCCAGCAGCTTGGGACAATCCGCTATCACCGAGCAGTACTTC; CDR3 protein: CASSLGQSAITEQYF
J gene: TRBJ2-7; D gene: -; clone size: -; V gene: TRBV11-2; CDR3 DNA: TGTGCCAGCAGCGAACAGTTCGAGCAGTACTTC; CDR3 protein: CASSEQFEQYF
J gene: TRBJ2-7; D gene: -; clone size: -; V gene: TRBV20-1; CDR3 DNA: TGCAGTGCTAGAGCCCCGACGGCCCTGGAGCAGTACTTC; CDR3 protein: CSARAPTALEQYF
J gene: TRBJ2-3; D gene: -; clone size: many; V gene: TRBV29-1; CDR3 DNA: TGCAGCGTTGAGCCTTCTAGCACAGATACGCAGTATTTT; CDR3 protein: CSVEPSSTDTQYF
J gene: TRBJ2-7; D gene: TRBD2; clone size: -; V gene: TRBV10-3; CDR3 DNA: TGTGCCATCACTTCGGGGGGGAGAGAGCAGTACTTC; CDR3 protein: CAITSGGREQYF
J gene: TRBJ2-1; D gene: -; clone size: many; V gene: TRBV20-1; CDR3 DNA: TGCAGTGCACCCCGAGAGGGCCGGTCGTACAATGAGCAGTTCTTC; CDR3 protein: CSAPREGRSYNEQFF
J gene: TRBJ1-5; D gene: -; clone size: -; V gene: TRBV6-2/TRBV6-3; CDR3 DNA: TGTGCCAGTCAGGAGCCAAGTCAGCCCCAGCATTTT; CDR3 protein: CASQEPSQPQHF
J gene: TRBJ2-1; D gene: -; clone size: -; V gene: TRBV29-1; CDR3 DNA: TGCAGCGTTGAATCGGGCGGGACGGTTTTGGCTAATGAGCAGTTCTTC; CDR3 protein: CSVESGGTVLANEQFF
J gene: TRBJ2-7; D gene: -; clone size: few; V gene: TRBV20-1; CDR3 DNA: TGCAGTGCTAGTTACGGGAGTGAATACGAGCAGTACTTC; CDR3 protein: CSASYGSEYEQYF
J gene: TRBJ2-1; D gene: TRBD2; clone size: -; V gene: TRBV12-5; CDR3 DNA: TGTGCTAGTGGTTTGGGACTAGCGACCATCAATGAGCAGTTCTTC; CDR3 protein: CASGLGLATINEQFF
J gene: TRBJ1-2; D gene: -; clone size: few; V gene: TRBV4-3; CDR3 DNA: TGCGCCAGCAGCCAAGAACCCTCCAGCCTCTATGGCTACACCTTC; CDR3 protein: CASSQEPSSLYGYTF
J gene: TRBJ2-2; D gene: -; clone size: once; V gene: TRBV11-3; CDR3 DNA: TGTGCCAGCAGCTTAGGTCAGGGGCCGAACACCGGGGAGCTGTTTTTT; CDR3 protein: CASSLGQGPNTGELFF
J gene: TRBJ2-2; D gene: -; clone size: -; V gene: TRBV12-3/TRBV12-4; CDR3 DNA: TGTGCCAGCAGTTTGCACTCGGCACGGGAGCTGTTTTTT; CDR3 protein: CASSLHSARELFF
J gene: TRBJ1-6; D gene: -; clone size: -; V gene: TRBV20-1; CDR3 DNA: TGCAGTGCAGGGGAGCGCTCCTATAATTCACCCCTCCACTTT; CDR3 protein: CSAGERSYNSPLHF
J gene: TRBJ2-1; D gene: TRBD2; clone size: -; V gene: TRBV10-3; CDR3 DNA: TGTGCCATCAGTAGCCCAGCGGGACCCTACAATGAGCAGTTCTTC; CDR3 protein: CAISSPAGPYNEQFF
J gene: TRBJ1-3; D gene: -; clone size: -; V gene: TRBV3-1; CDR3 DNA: TGTGCCAGCAGCCAAGATGCCTCCTCTGGAAACACCATATATTTT; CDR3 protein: CASSQDASSGNTIYF
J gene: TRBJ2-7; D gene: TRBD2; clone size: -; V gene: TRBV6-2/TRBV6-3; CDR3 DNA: TGTGCCAGCAGTTACGTGATAGGACTAGCCACCTACGAGCAGTACTTC; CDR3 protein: CASSYVIGLATYEQYF
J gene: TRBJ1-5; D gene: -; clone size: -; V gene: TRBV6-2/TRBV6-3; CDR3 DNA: TGTGCCAGCAGCGTCCCTGGGCACACCTTGACTCAGCCCCAGCATTTT; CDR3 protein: CASSVPGHTLTQPQHF
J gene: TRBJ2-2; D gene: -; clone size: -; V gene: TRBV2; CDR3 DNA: TGTGCCAGCATCCAAGATGAGGGGACCGGGGAGCTGTTTTTT; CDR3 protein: CASIQDEGTGELFF
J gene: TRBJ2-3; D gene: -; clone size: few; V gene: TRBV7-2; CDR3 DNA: TGTGCCAGCAGCCCAGTTTTACGGAGAACGCAGTATTTT; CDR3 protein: CASSPVLRRTQYF
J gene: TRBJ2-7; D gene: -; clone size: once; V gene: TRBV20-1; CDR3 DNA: TGCAGTGCTTCGGCCCCTCCGGGACAAACCATTGGGGAGCAGTACTTC; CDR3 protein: CSASAPPGQTIGEQYF
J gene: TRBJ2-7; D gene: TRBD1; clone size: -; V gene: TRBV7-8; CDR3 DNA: TGTGCCAGCAGTTTAGGTGGGACAGGGGGCCGTCGTAGCCACGAGCAGTACTTC; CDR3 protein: CASSLGGTGGRRSHEQYF
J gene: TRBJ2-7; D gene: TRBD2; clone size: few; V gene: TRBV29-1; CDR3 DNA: TGCAGCGTTTATGGGACTAGCGGGAGTAAATACGAGCAGTACTTC; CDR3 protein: CSVYGTSGSKYEQYF
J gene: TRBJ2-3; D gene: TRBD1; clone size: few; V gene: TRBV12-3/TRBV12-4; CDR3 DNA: TGTGCCAGCAGTAGACAGGGTCTCACAGATACGCAGTATTTT; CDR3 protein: CASSRQGLTDTQYF
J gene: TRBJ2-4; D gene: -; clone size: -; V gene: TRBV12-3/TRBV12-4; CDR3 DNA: TGTGCCAGCAGTTCCCGTAGCGGAGGAGGGGTAGTAAGCATTCAGTACTTC; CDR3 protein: CASSSRSGGGVVSIQYF
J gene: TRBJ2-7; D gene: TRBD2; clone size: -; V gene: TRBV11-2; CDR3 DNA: TGTGCCAGCAGCCACAGACTAGCGTCTACCTACGAGCAGTACTTC; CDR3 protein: CASSHRLASTYEQYF
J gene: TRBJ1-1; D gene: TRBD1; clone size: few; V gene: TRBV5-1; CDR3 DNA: TGCGCCAGCAGCATGTTCGCCCGGACAGGGGGAATGAACACTGAAGCTTTCTTT; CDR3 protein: CASSMFARTGGMNTEAFF
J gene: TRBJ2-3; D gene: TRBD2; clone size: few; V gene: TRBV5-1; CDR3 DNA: TGCGCCAGCAGCCAACTAGCGGGAGGAACAGATACGCAGTATTTT; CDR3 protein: CASSQLAGGTDTQYF
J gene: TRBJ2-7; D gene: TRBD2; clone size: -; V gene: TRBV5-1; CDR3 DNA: TGCGCCAGCAGCTTACTAGCGGGAGTGGTCGACGAGCAGTACTTC; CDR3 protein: CASSLLAGVVDEQYF
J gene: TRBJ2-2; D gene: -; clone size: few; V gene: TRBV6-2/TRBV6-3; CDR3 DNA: TGTGCCAGCAGTTCCGGACGGCTTATCACCGGGGAGCTGTTTTTT; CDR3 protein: CASSSGRLITGELFF
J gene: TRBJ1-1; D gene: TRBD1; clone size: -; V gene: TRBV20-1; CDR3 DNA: TGCAGTGCTAGCGAGAGGACAGGGGGCCGGAACACTGAAGCTTTCTTT; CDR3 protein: CSASERTGGRNTEAFF
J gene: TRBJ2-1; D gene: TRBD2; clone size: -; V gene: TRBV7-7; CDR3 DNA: TGTGCCAGCAGCCCGGGACTAGCGACTTACAATGAGCAGTTCTTC; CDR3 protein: CASSPGLATYNEQFF
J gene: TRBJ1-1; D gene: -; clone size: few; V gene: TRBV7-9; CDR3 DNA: TGTGCCAGCAGCTTAGCCGGGGTTAATGAAGCTTTCTTT; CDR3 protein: CASSLAGVNEAFF
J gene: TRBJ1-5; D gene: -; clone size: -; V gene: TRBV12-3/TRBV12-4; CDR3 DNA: TGTGCCAGCAGGCACCTTAGCAATCAGCCCCAGCATTTT; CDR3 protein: CASRHLSNQPQHF
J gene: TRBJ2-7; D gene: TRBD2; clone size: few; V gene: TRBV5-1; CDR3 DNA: TGCGCCAGCAGCTTGGAGACTAGCGGGGTACCCTACGAGCAGTACTTC; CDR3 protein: CASSLETSGVPYEQYF
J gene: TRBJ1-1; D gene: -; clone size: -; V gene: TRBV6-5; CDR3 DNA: TGTGCCAGCAGTTACTCGGGGTCCGCTTTCTTT; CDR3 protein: CASSYSGSAFF
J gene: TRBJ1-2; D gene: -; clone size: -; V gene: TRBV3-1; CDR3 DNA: TGTGCCAGCAGCCACCTCACAAGCTATGGCTACACCTTC; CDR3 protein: CASSHLTSYGYTF